Below, 20 T cell receptor beta chains from the same sample are listed, as sequenced in a study of T cell repertoires in ileal Crohn's disease. The time point was: inflamed ileum from the surgical specimen. Here immunoSEQ multiplex PCR was the method, and the copy in TCRdb shows in-frame clones only, minus some. The sample includes about 18,000 clones, about 75% of them seen just once. Sequencing used ileal tissue. The receptors here all came from an adult with Crohn's disease.

V gene TRBV7-9 combines with J gene TRBJ2-1; D call uncertain. The ends were cut back, 1 base at V and 4 bases at J, with 11 bases in the middle. CDR3 length: 15 residues. CDR1 is SEHNR and CDR2 is FQNEAQ in the germline V gene (reference sequence). DNA of the CDR3: TGTGCCAGCAGCTTAGGGATTGATTTATACAATGAGCAGTTCTTC. Protein: CASSLGIDLYNEQFF. The full variable domain, rest sourced from reference TRBV7-9 and TRBJ2-1, is DTGVSQNPRHKITKRGQNVTFRCDPISEHNRLYWYRQTLGQGPEFLTYFQNEAQLEKSRLLSDRFSAERPKGSFSTLEIQRTEQGDSAMYLCASSLGIDLYNEQFFGPGTRLTVL.

This sequence joins TRBV11-3 and TRBJ1-1; D unclear. This CDR3 has 13 residues. The V gene lost 5 bases and the J gene lost 0 bases, with 7 bases spanning the gap. CDR1 and CDR2 from the germline V gene are SGHNT and YENEEA. The CDR3 here is CASSPGLNTEAFF. For the CDR3, the DNA is TGTGCCAGCAGCCCAGGACTGAACACTGAAGCTTTCTTT. Full variable domain (rest looked up from reference TRBV11-3 and TRBJ1-1): EAGVVQSPRYKIIEKKQPVAFWCNPISGHNTLYWYLQNLGQGPELLIRYENEEAVDDSQLPKDRFSAERLKGVDSTLKIQPAELGDSAVYLCASSPGLNTEAFFGQGTRLTVV.

The rearrangement links TRBV7-6 to TRBJ2-6; 10 bases fit TRBD1. Losses at the gene ends were 8 bases for V and 4 bases for J; bases not matched to a gene: 11. Per germline, CDR1 SGHVS and CDR2 FNYEAQ. The CDR3 is 17 residues long. CDR3 sequence (DNA): TGTGCCAGCCCAACTCCGGGACAGGGGTCAGGGGCCAACGTCCTGACTTTC. Amino acids: CASPTPGQGSGANVLTF.

The CDR3 nucleotides read TGTGCCAGCAGCCCGATCTCCGGGACTAGCGGGGGGCCACTGTACAATGAGCAGTTCTTC. This codes for CASSPISGTSGGPLYNEQFF. The V gene is TRBV7-4, the J gene TRBJ2-1, with 15 positions matching TRBD2. The CDR3 is 20 amino acids. Germline V lookup: CDR1 SGHVT, CDR2 SQSDAQ. Trimming cost V 5 bases and J 4 bases; bases outside gene matches: 15. Filled out from reference TRBV7-4 and TRBJ2-1, the complete variable domain reads GAGVSQSPRYKVAKRGRDVALRCDSISGHVTLYWYRQTLGQGSEVLTYSQSDAQRDKSGRPSGRFSAERPERSVSTLKIQRTEQGDSAVYLCASSPISGTSGGPLYNEQFFGPGTRLTVL.

This rearrangement joins TRBV5-1 to TRBJ2-4; 7 nucleotides line up with TRBD2. Germline loops: CDR1 SGHRS, CDR2 YFSETQ. CDR3 length: 14 residues. V shed 0 bases, J shed 9 bases, and the junction held 6 bases outside the gene matches. For the CDR3, the DNA is TGCGCCAGCAGCTTGGGCGGGAGCTCAGGCATTCAGTACTTC. This encodes CASSLGGSSGIQYF.

This clone was seen only a few times. The genes are TRBV28 and TRBJ1-2; D possibly corresponds to TRBD1 (6 bases). CDR3 size: 16 residues. CDR1 and CDR2 from the germline V gene are MDHEN and SYDVKM. Trimming shortened V by 5 bases and J by 8 bases, and 24 bases separated the two germline ends. Here the CDR3 DNA reads TGTGCCAGCAGTAACTTTATGACAGGTTCAATCTGGGGCTACACCTTC. It yields the protein CASSNFMTGSIWGYTF.

The gene calls are TRBV28 and TRBJ2-3, with a weak D call TRBD2 (6 bases). The CDR3 is made up of 16 amino acids. Germline V lookup: CDR1 MDHEN, CDR2 SYDVKM. V gave up 2 bases and J gave up 1 base, with 13 bases separating them. The DNA of the CDR3 is TGTGCCAGCAGTTTAAACGGCGGGATGGGCACAGATACGCAGTATTTT. This encodes CASSLNGGMGTDTQYF.

The CDR3 sequence is CASSLSYNSPLHF. CDR3 bases: TGTGCCAGCAGCTTGTCCTATAATTCACCCCTCCACTTT. V usage is TRBV11-2 and J usage is TRBJ1-6, with D hard to call. CDR1 is SGHAT, CDR2 FQNNGV, per germline. V was clipped by 3 bases and J by 1 base, with 1 base between them. The CDR3 contains 13 residues. Full variable domain (remainder filled in from reference TRBV11-2 and TRBJ1-6): EAGVAQSPRYKIIEKRQSVAFWCNPISGHATLYWYQQILGQGPKLLIQFQNNGVVDDSQLPKDRFSAERLKGVDSTLKIQPAKLEDSAVYLCASSLSYNSPLHFGNGTRLTVT.

The chain couples TRBV11-1 to TRBJ1-6, with D possibly being TRBD1 (6 bases). The germline V gene encodes CDR1 SGHAT and CDR2 FQDESV (reference sequence). The ends were cut back, 6 bases at V and 8 bases at J, with 20 bases in the middle. The CDR3 loop spans 16 amino acids. The CDR3 nucleotides read TGTGCCAGCAGAAAGGGGAAGGACAGTTTTTATTCACCCCTCCACTTT. It codes for CASRKGKDSFYSPLHF.

The chain recombines TRBV28 with TRBJ2-7; D unresolved. Trimming took 0 bases from V and 0 from J, leaving 9 bases between them. The CDR3 loop spans 15 amino acids. Looked up from germline, CDR1 is MDHEN and CDR2 is SYDVKM. CDR3 residues: CASSLWGSGSYEQYF. The CDR3, as DNA: TGTGCCAGCAGTTTATGGGGCAGTGGCTCCTACGAGCAGTACTTC.

The rearrangement links TRBV7-2 to TRBJ1-1, with 10 bases identical to TRBD1. The CDR3 has 16 residues. Trimming cost V 5 bases and J 3 bases; bases outside gene matches: 9. Germline V gene sequence: CDR1 SGHTA, CDR2 FQGNSA. The CDR3 sequence: CASSPGPGTGDTEAFF. The DNA for the CDR3 is TGTGCCAGCAGCCCGGGGCCCGGGACAGGGGACACTGAAGCTTTCTTT.

V is TRBV5-1 and J is TRBJ1-1; D call uncertain. The CDR3 consists of 11 residues. The germline V and J ends were trimmed by 4 bases and 7 bases, with 8 bases remaining between them. CDR1 SGHRS and CDR2 YFSETQ come from the germline V gene. CDR3 sequence: CASSAASEAFF. In DNA, the CDR3 is TGCGCCAGCAGCGCGGCCAGTGAAGCTTTCTTT.

J is TRBJ2-2 and V is TRBV7-8; maybe TRBD1 (6 bases). Germline V CDR1 and CDR2: SGHVS, FQNEAQ. The CDR3 totals 16 residues. V was pared by 1 base and J by 1 base, with 10 bases between. The CDR3, as DNA: TGTGCCAGCAGCTTAGTATCGACAGGGAACACCGGGGAGCTGTTTTTT. This sequence encodes CASSLVSTGNTGELFF.

The chain recombines TRBV29-1 with TRBJ1-4, with D unclear. CDR1 is SQVTM and CDR2 is ANQGSEA in the germline V gene. Trimming took 6 bases from V and 5 from J, leaving 10 bases between them. The CDR3 totals 12 residues. Here the CDR3 DNA reads TGCAGCGTGGCCCCAAAGAATGAAAAACTGTTTTTT. This codes for CSVAPKNEKLFF.

This clone was seen more than once but under ten times. CDR3 nucleotides: TGTGCCAGTAGTGGGCGGACTAGCGGAACCTACGAGCAGTACTTC. Protein: CASSGRTSGTYEQYF. This rearrangement joins TRBV19 to TRBJ2-7; the match to TRBD2 covers 10 bases. Losses at the gene ends were 5 bases for V and 2 bases for J; bases not matched to a gene: 6. Germline CDR1 and CDR2: LNHDA and SQIVND (reference sequence). The CDR3 spans 15 residues. The entire variable domain, with the rest obtained from reference TRBV19 and TRBJ2-7, is as follows: DGGITQSPKYLFRKEGQNVTLSCEQNLNHDAMYWYRQDPGQGLRLIYYSQIVNDFQKGDIAEGYSVSREKKESFPLTVTSAQKNPTAFYLCASSGRTSGTYEQYFGPGTRLTVT.

The V call is TRBV28, the J call TRBJ1-5; D ambiguous. Germline assignment: CDR1 MDHEN and CDR2 SYDVKM. V was trimmed by 5 bases and J by 3 bases, leaving 5 bases between them. The CDR3 extends over 12 amino acids. The CDR3: CASSPHNQPQHF. DNA for the CDR3: TGTGCCAGCAGTCCACACAATCAGCCCCAGCATTTT.

The chain uses TRBV4-3 and TRBJ2-1; no reliable D call. Deletions cut 4 bases from V and 0 bases from J, with 10 bases between. The length of the CDR3 is 15 residues. Per germline, CDR1 LGHNA and CDR2 YSLEER. The CDR3 sequence: CASSLEERSYNEQFF. The CDR3 DNA reads TGCGCCAGCAGCCTTGAGGAGCGCTCCTACAATGAGCAGTTCTTC.

V and J are TRBV11-1 and TRBJ2-1, with D perhaps TRBD2 (5 bases). In germline, CDR1 is SGHAT, CDR2 FQDESV (reference sequence). The CDR3 loop spans 16 amino acids. Trimming shortened V by 3 bases and J by 3 bases, and 15 bases separated the two germline ends. Here the CDR3 DNA reads TGTGCCAGCAGCTTGGGGTCGTCGGGGTACTACAATGAGCAGTTCTTC. It is translated as CASSLGSSGYYNEQFF. Drawing the rest from reference TRBV11-1 and TRBJ2-1, the complete variable domain is EAEVAQSPRYKITEKSQAVAFWCDPISGHATLYWYRQILGQGPELLVQFQDESVVDDSQLPKDRFSAERLKGVDSTLKIQPAELGDSAMYLCASSLGSSGYYNEQFFGPGTRLTVL.

This chain connects TRBV4-1 to TRBJ1-2, with D unclear. CDR3 length: 14 amino acids. The germline gives CDR1 MGHRA, CDR2 YSYEKL. Trimming took off 0 bases at V and 4 bases at J, with 9 bases between the two ends. The DNA of the CDR3 is TGCGCCAGCAGCCAAGAGGAGTACAGCTATGGCTACACCTTC. It encodes CASSQEEYSYGYTF.

The chain is built from TRBV15 and TRBJ2-1, with D maybe TRBD2 (6 bases). CDR1 is LNHNV, CDR2 YYDKDF, per germline (reference sequence). Trimming removed 3 bases at V and 9 bases at J, with 12 bases between. The CDR3 has 13 residues. The CDR3 here is CATSSFAEGEQFF. DNA for the CDR3: TGTGCCACCAGCAGTTTCGCGGAGGGTGAGCAGTTCTTC.